Below, 11 T cell receptor beta chains from the same sample are listed, as sequenced in a study of Graves' ophthalmopathy and Graves' hyperthyroidism. The sequenced template was RNA, covering the TCR beta CDR3 region. The first-round RT-PCR employed HTBI primers together with the Qiagen OneStep RT-PCR kit. A multiplex PCR was then performed as the second round. A single record per CDR3 protein comes from TCRdb applying MiXCR to the multiplex PCR reads. Among over 450,000 distinct CDR3 sequences listed, 14% were seen once. The material sequenced was blood. These receptors originate from a woman in her 30s with Graves' ophthalmopathy.

The chain employs TRBV27 and TRBJ2-2; the match to TRBD1 covers 10 bases. V lost 8 bases to trimming and J lost 6 bases; unmatched junction nucleotides: 6. CDR1 is MNHEY, CDR2 SMNVEV, per germline (reference sequence). CDR3 length: 14 amino acids. The CDR3 is CASPGTGASGELFF. CDR3 DNA: TGTGCCAGCCCCGGGACAGGGGCCTCCGGGGAGCTGTTTTTT.

Worth noting for this clonotype: Just one base apart from a much larger clone, this may be a read error. The chain carries TRBV5-1 and TRBJ2-5; D ambiguous. The germline gives CDR1 SGHRS, CDR2 YFSETQ. The CDR3 runs to 16 residues. V lost 1 base and J 0 bases, leaving 13 bases between the germline ends. The CDR3 nucleotides are TGCGCCAGCAGCTTGTCCCCGGGCAGGTACCAAGAGACCCAGTACTTC. Amino acid sequence: CASSLSPGRYQETQYF.

This clonotype was seen ten or more times. This chain joins TRBV28 and TRBJ1-5; possibly TRBD1 for D (6 bases). CDR1 is MDHEN, CDR2 SYDVKM, per germline. This CDR3 has 16 amino acids. V was trimmed by 3 bases and J by 1 base, leaving 13 bases between them. The CDR3 DNA reads as TGTGCCAGCAGTTTCGGGCAGGGGATGAGCAATCAGCCCCAGCATTTT. Translated: CASSFGQGMSNQPQHF.

This chain connects TRBV30 to TRBJ2-7; D may be TRBD2 (5 bases). CDR1 and CDR2 (germline): GTSNPN, SVGIG (reference sequence). CDR3 size: 13 residues. The V and J ends lost 4 bases and 0 bases respectively, with 10 bases between them. The CDR3 is CAWNSGNSYEQYF. The CDR3 DNA is TGTGCCTGGAATTCCGGGAACTCCTACGAGCAGTACTTC.

To note about this clonotype: A much larger clone differs by one base, so this may be a read error. The rearrangement joins TRBV12-3 or TRBV12-4 to TRBJ1-1, with D maybe TRBD1 (5 bases). The CDR3 has 13 amino acids. DNA of the CDR3: TGTACCAGCACCATACAAGGGACTGCGGAAGCTTTCTTT. Residues: CTSTIQGTAEAFF.

The table lists this clonotype with a few counts. The J gene is TRBJ1-1, the V gene TRBV11-1; TRBD1 matches at 7 bases. V shed 5 bases, J shed 1 base, and the junction held 13 bases outside the gene matches. The CDR3 has 17 residues. Germline V gives CDR1 SGHAT, CDR2 FQDESV (reference sequence). The chain's CDR3 is CASSRRAQGRRNTEAFF. The CDR3 nucleotides are TGTGCCAGCAGCCGGCGGGCACAGGGGAGGAGGAACACTGAAGCTTTCTTT.

This clonotype came up many times. This chain uses TRBV12-3 or TRBV12-4 with TRBJ2-5; 10 bases are a match to TRBD1. The CDR3 sequence is 15 residues long. The V and J ends lost 5 bases and 5 bases, in that order; junction bases with no gene match: 8. CDR3 sequence: CASSPGQGELETQYF. The CDR3 coding sequence is TGTGCCAGCAGTCCCGGACAGGGGGAGTTGGAGACCCAGTACTTC.

The chain uses TRBV6-1 and TRBJ2-5, with 11 bases fitting TRBD2. The J segment lost 4 bases and the V segment lost 7 bases, leaving 8 bases of the junction unmatched. The germline V gene has CDR1 MNHNS and CDR2 SASEGT. The CDR3 has 15 amino acids. The CDR3 DNA reads TGTGCCAGCACTCTTAGCGGGGGGGCGGTAGAGACCCAGTACTTC. Encoded protein: CASTLSGGAVETQYF.

V gene TRBV4-1 combines with J gene TRBJ2-6; D is undetermined. The CDR3 sequence is 15 residues long. CDR1 and CDR2 (germline): MGHRA, YSYEKL. Deletions cut 8 bases from V and 1 base from J, with 12 bases between. The chain's CDR3 is CASGVGPSGANVLTF. The CDR3, as DNA: TGCGCCAGCGGGGTCGGGCCTTCTGGGGCCAACGTCCTGACTTTC.

This clonotype was seen repeatedly, ten times or more. The chain carries TRBV5-1 and TRBJ1-1; D call uncertain. CDR3 length equals 19 residues. V was trimmed by 1 base and J by 0 bases, leaving 22 bases between them. Germline loops: CDR1 SGHRS, CDR2 YFSETQ. Here the CDR3 reads CASSLPTSGQGALNTEAFF. The CDR3 nucleotides read TGCGCCAGCAGCTTGCCCACATCGGGTCAAGGTGCCCTGAACACTGAAGCTTTCTTT.

This clonotype showed up just a few times. V gene TRBV11-2 combines with J gene TRBJ1-3; possibly TRBD1 for D (6 bases). The CDR3 has 16 residues. Trimming stripped 0 bases from V and 2 bases from J, with 11 bases between. The V gene's germline CDR1 is SGHAT and CDR2 FQNNGV. CDR3 sequence: CASSLEGAGAGNTIYF. The CDR3 region has the DNA TGTGCCAGCAGCTTAGAGGGTGCAGGGGCTGGAAACACCATATATTTT.